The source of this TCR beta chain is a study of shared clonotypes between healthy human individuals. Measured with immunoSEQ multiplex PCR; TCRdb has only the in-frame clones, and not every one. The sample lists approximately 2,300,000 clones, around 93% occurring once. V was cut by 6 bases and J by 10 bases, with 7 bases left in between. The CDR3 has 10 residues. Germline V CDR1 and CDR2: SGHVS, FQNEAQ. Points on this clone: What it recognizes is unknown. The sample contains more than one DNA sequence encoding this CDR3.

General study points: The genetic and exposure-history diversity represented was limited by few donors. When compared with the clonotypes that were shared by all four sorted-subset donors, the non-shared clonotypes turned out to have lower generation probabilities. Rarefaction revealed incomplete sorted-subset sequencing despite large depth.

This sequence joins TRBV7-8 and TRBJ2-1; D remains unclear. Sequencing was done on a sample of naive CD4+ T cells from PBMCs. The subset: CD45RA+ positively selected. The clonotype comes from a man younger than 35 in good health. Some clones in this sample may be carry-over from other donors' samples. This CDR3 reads CASSLTEQFF. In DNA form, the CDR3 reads TGTGCCAGCAGTCTCACCGAGCAGTTCTTC.